This record covers a single T cell receptor (beta chain). No antigen is known for it. Germline V gives CDR1 LNHDA, CDR2 SQIVND (reference sequence). Trimming cost V 3 bases and J 5 bases; bases outside gene matches: 3. This CDR3 has 14 residues. This entry is derived from a study of a mutant IDH1 vaccine in newly diagnosed glioma. Background on the study: Previous care, which was radiotherapy, temozolomide, or both, most often involved both. Findings and caveats of the study: The study observed vaccine-induced immune responses in more than 80% of patients.

Time point noted: week 35, safety follow-up. In the vaccine, a single dose held 300 ug of the mutant IDH1 20-mer peptide, along with topical imiquimod. Patients had eight vaccinations, in weeks 1, 3, 5, 7, 11, 15, 19 and 23. Each donor presented with a new WHO grade 3 or 4 astrocytoma that tested IDH1-mutant and showed ATRX loss. Only in-frame clones appear in the TCRdb table, and some are missing; sequencing was by immunoSEQ multiplex PCR. The sample carries about 54,000 clones, 80% to 90% recorded once. V usage is TRBV19 and J usage is TRBJ1-4, with TRBD1 matching over 7 bases. The input for sequencing was PBMCs, taken from a glioma patient whose treatment included an IDH1 peptide vaccine. The TCR comes from a woman aged 18-35 years with glioma. CDR3 loop: CASSMGTANEKLFF. CDR3 in DNA: TGTGCCAGTAGTATGGGGACAGCAAATGAAAAACTGTTTTTT.